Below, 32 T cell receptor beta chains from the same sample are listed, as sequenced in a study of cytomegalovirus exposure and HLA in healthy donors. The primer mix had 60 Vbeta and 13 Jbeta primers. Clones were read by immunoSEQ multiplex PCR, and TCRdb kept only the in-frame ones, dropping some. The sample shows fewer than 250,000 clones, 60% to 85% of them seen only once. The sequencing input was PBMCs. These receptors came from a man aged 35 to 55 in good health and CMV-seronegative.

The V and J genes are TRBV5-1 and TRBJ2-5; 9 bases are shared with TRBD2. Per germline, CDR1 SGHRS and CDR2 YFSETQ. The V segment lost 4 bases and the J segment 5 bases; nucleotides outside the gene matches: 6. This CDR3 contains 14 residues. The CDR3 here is CASSDGSGGETQYF. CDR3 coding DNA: TGCGCCAGCAGCGACGGTAGCGGGGGCGAGACCCAGTACTTC.

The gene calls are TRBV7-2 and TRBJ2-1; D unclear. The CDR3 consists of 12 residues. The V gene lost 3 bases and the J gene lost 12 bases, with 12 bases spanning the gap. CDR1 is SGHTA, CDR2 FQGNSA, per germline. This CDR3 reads CASSLTRRWQFF. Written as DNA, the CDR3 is TGTGCCAGCAGCTTGACCCGGAGATGGCAGTTCTTC.

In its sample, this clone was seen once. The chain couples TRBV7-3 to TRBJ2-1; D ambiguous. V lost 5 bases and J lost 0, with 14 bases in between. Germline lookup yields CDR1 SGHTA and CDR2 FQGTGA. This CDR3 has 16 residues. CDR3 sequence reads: CASSPSGLSSYNEQFF. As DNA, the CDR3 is TGTGCCAGCAGCCCTTCTGGGCTCAGCTCCTACAATGAGCAGTTCTTC.

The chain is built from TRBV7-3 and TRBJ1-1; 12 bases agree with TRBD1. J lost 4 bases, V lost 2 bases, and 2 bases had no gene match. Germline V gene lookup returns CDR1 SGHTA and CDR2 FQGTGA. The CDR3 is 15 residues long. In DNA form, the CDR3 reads TGTGCCAGCAGCTTAGGGACAGGGGGCTTCACTGAAGCTTTCTTT. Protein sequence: CASSLGTGGFTEAFF.

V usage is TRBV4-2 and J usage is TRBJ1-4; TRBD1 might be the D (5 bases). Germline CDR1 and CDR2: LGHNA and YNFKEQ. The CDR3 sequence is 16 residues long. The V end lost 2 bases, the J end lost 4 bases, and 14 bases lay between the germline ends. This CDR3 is CASSQSRGLVNEKLFF. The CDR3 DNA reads TGTGCCAGCAGCCAATCTCGGGGGTTGGTTAATGAAAAACTGTTTTTT.

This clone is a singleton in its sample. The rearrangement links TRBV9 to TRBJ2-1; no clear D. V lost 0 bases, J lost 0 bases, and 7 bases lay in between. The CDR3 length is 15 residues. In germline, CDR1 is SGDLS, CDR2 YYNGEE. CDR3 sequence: CASSVGSSSYNEQFF. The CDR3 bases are TGTGCCAGCAGCGTAGGGTCGAGCTCCTACAATGAGCAGTTCTTC.

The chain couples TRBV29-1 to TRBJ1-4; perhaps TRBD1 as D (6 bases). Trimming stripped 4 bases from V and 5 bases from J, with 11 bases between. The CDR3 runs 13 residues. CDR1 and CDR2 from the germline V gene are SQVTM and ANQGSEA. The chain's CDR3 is CSVGGPGNEKLFF. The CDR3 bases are TGCAGCGTTGGGGGGCCAGGGAATGAAAAACTGTTTTTT.

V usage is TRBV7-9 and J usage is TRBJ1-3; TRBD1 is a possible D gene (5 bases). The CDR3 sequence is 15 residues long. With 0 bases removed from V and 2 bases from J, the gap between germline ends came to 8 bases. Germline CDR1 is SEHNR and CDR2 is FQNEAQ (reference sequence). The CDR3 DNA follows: TGTGCCAGCAGCTTAGCGAAGGGGCCTGGAAACACCATATATTTT. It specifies CASSLAKGPGNTIYF.

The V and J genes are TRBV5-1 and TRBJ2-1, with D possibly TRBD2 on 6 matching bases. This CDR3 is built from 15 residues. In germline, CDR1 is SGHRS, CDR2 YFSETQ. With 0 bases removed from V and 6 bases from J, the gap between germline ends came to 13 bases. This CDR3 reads CASSLAEGGSNEQFF. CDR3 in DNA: TGCGCCAGCAGCTTGGCCGAGGGAGGTTCCAATGAGCAGTTCTTC.

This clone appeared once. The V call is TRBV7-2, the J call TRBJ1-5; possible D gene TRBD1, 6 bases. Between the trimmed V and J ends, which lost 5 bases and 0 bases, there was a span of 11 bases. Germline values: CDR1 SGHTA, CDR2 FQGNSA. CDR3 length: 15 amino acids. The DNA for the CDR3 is TGTGCCAGCAGCACCGGACAGTATAGCAATCAGCCCCAGCATTTT. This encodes CASSTGQYSNQPQHF.

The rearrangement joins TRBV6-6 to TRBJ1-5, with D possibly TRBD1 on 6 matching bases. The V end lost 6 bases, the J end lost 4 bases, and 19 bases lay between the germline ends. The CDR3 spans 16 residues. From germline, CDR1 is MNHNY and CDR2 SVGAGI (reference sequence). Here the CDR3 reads CASSPTGGAGNQPQHF. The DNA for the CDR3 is TGTGCCAGCAGCCCCACGGGGGGGGCAGGGAATCAGCCCCAGCATTTT.

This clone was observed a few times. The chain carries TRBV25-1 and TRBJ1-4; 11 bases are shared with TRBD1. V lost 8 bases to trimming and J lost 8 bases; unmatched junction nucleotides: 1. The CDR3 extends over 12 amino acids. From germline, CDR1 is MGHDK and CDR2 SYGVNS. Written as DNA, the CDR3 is TGTGCCAGCGGGACAGGGGGAGAAAAACTGTTTTTT. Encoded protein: CASGTGGEKLFF.

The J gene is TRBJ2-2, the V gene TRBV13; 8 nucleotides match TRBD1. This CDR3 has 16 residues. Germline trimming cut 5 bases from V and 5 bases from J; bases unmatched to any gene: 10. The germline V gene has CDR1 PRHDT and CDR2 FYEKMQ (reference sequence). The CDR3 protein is CASSNRDRGRTGELFF. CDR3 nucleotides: TGTGCCAGCAGCAACAGAGACAGGGGCAGGACCGGGGAGCTGTTTTTT.

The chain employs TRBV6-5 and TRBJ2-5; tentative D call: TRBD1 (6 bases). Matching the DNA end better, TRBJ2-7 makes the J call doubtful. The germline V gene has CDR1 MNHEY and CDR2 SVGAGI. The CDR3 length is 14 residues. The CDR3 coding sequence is TGTGCCAGCAGTTACTCTCTTACAGGGACCGAGCAGTACTTC. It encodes CASSYSLTGTEQYF.

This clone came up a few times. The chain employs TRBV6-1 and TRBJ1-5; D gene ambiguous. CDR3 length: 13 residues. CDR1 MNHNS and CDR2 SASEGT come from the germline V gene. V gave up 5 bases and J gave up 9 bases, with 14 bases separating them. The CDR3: CASSINSQAPQHF. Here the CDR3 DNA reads TGTGCCAGCAGTATAAACAGCCAGGCGCCCCAGCATTTT.

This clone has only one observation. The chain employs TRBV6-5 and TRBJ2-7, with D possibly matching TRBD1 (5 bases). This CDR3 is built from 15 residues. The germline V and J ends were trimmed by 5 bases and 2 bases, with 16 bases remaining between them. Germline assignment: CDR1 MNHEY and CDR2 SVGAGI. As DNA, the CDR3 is TGTGCCAGCAGTAAGACGCGACAGACACCCTACGAGCAGTACTTC. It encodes CASSKTRQTPYEQYF.

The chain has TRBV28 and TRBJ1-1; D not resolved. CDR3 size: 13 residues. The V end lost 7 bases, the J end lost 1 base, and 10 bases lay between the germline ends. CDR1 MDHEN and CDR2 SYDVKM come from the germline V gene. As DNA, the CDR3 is TGTGCCAGCACCCCCTCAGGGAACACTGAAGCTTTCTTT. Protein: CASTPSGNTEAFF. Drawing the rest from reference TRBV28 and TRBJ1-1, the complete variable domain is DVKVTQSSRYLVKRTGEKVFLECVQDMDHENMFWYRQDPGLGLRLIYFSYDVKMKEKGDIPEGYSVSREKKERFSLILESASTNQTSMYLCASTPSGNTEAFFGQGTRLTVV.

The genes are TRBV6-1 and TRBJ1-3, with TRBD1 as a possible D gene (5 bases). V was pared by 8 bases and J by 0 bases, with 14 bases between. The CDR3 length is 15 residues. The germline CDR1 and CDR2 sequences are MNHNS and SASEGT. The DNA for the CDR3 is TGTGCCAGCTCCCCGGGACTCAGCTCTGGAAACACCATATATTTT. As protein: CASSPGLSSGNTIYF.

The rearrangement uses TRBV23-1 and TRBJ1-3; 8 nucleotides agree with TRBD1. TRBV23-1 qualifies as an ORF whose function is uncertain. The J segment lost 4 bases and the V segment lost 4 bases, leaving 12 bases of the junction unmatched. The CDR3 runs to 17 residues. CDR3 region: CASSLPGTGMRGNTIYF. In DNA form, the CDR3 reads TGCGCCAGCAGTCTCCCCGGGACAGGAATGAGAGGAAACACCATATATTTT.

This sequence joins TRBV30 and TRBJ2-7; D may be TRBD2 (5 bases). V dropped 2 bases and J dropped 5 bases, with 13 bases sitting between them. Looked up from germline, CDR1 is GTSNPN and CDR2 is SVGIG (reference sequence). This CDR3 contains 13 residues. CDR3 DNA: TGTGCCTGGAGTAGGTCATTCGGGGACGAGCAGTACTTC. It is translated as CAWSRSFGDEQYF.

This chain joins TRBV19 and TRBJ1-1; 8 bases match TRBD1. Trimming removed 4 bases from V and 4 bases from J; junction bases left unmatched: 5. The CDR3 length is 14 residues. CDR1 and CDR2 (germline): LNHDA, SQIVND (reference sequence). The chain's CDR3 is CASSTGQGGTEAFF. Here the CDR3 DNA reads TGTGCCAGTAGTACTGGACAGGGCGGCACTGAAGCTTTCTTT.

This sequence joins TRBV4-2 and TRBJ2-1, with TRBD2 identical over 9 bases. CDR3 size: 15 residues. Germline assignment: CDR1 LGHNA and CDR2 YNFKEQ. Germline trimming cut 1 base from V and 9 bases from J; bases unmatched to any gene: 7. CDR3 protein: CASSQGGLAGIEQFF. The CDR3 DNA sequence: TGTGCCAGCAGCCAAGGAGGTCTAGCGGGAATTGAGCAGTTCTTC.

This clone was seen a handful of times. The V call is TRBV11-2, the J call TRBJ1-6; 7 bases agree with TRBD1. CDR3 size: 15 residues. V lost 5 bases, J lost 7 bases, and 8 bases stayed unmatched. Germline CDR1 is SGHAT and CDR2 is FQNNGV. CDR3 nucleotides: TGTGCCAGCAGCCCCCGACAGGGTGGGAATTCACCCCTCCACTTT. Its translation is CASSPRQGGNSPLHF.

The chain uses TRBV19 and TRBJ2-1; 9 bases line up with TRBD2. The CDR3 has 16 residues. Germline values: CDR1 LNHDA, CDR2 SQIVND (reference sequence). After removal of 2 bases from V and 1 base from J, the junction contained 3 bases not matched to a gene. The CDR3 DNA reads TGTGCCAGTAGTATATCGCGGGGGGGGTCCTACAATGAGCAGTTCTTC. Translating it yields CASSISRGGSYNEQFF.

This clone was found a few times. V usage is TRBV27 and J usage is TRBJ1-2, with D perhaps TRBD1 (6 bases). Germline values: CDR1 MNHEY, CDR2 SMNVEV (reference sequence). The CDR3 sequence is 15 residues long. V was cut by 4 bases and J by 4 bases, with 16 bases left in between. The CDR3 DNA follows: TGTGCCAGCAGTTCCCGAGGGGGGGCTATCTATGGCTACACCTTC. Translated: CASSSRGGAIYGYTF.

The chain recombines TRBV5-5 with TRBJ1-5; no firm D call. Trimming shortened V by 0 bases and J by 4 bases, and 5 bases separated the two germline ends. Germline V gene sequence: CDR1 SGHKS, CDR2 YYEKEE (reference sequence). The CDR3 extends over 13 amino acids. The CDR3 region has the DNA TGTGCCAGCAGCTTGGGTCTGAATCAGCCCCAGCATTTT. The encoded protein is CASSLGLNQPQHF.

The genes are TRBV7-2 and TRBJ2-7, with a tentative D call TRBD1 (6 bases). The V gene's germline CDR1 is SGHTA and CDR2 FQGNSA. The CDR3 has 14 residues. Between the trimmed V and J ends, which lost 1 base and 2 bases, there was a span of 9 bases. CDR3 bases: TGTGCCAGCAGCTTAGACAGGGCCACCTACGAGCAGTACTTC. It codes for CASSLDRATYEQYF.

This chain's CDR3 is CASSLWRERTEAFF. The CDR3 bases are TGTGCCAGCAGTTTGTGGAGGGAACGGACTGAAGCTTTCTTT. This chain links TRBV27 with TRBJ1-1, with D uncertain. Trimming took 3 bases from V and 5 from J, leaving 13 bases between them. The CDR3 is 14 amino acids. Germline CDR1 reads MNHEY; CDR2 reads SMNVEV (reference sequence).

The CDR3: CASSLRGSYGYTF. The CDR3 region has the DNA TGTGCCAGCAGCTTACGGGGGAGCTATGGCTACACCTTC. V usage is TRBV5-4 and J usage is TRBJ1-2; D might be TRBD1 (5 bases). V lost 2 bases, J lost 4 bases, and 9 bases lay in between. CDR1 and CDR2 from the germline V gene are SGHNT and YYREEE (reference sequence). CDR3 length equals 13 residues.

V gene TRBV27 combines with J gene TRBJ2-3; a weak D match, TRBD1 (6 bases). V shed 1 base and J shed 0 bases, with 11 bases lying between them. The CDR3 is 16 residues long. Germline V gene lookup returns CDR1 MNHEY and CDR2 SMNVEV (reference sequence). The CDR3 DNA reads TGTGCCAGCAGTTTATTGGGGGCTACTAGCACAGATACGCAGTATTTT. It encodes CASSLLGATSTDTQYF.

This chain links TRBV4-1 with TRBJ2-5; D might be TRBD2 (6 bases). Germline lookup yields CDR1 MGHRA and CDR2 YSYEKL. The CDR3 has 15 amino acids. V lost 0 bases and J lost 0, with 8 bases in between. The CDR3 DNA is TGCGCCAGCAGCCAAGATGGGACTGACCAAGAGACCCAGTACTTC. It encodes CASSQDGTDQETQYF.

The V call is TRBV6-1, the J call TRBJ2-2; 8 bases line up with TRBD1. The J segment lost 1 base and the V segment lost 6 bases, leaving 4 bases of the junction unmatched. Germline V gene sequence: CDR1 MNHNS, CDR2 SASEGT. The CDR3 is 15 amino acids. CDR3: CASRAGTGNTGELFF. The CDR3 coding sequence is TGTGCCAGCAGAGCCGGGACAGGGAACACCGGGGAGCTGTTTTTT.